The 26 T cell receptor beta chains listed next were all sequenced from one sample in a study of blood T cell repertoires in COVID-19. Here immunoSEQ multiplex PCR was the method, and the copy in TCRdb shows in-frame clones only, minus some. The sample shows 40,000 to 55,000 clones, roughly 91% of them seen only once. The source material was peripheral blood. Every receptor here comes from a middle-aged man with active COVID-19.

The CDR3 reads CASSYGWRERRTDTQYF. For the CDR3, the DNA is TGTGCCAGCAGTTACGGGTGGCGGGAGAGGCGCACAGATACGCAGTATTTT. The chain employs TRBV6-2 or TRBV6-3 and TRBJ2-3, with 7 bases matching TRBD2. This CDR3 is 17 amino acids long. The germline V gene has CDR1 MNHEY and CDR2 SVGEGT. With V trimmed by 2 bases and J by 1 base, 9 bases remained unmatched.

This chain uses TRBV6-2 or TRBV6-3 with TRBJ2-2, with a possible D match to TRBD2 (6 bases). Deletions cut 5 bases from V and 4 bases from J, with 11 bases between. Germline V CDR1 and CDR2: MNHEY, SVGEGT. The CDR3 has 14 residues. CDR3 DNA: TGTGCCAGCAGTCCGGCAGCGGGCACCGGGGAGCTGTTTTTT. The encoded protein is CASSPAAGTGELFF.

The V call is TRBV4-1, the J call TRBJ2-7, with D hard to call. The ends were cut back, 5 bases at V and 3 bases at J, with 11 bases in the middle. This CDR3 has 13 amino acids. CDR1 and CDR2 from the germline V gene are MGHRA and YSYEKL. CDR3 sequence reads: CASSSLKNYEQYF. The DNA for the CDR3 is TGCGCCAGCAGCTCACTCAAGAACTACGAGCAGTACTTC.

The chain is built from TRBV7-8 and TRBJ2-5, with 10 bases aligning to TRBD2. The CDR3 covers 14 residues. After removal of 10 bases from V and 5 bases from J, the junction contained 10 bases not matched to a gene. Germline values: CDR1 SGHVS, CDR2 FQNEAQ. CDR3 loop: CATQRGLASETQYF. The CDR3, as DNA: TGTGCCACCCAGAGGGGACTAGCGTCGGAGACCCAGTACTTC.

The V gene is TRBV6-5, the J gene TRBJ1-1; possibly TRBD1 for D (5 bases). Trimming shortened V by 5 bases and J by 8 bases, and 12 bases separated the two germline ends. The CDR3 has 12 amino acids. CDR1 and CDR2 (germline): MNHEY, SVGAGI. The CDR3 region has the DNA TGTGCCAGCAGTCAGGGTGTCGGCGAAGCTTTCTTT. This translates into CASSQGVGEAFF.

The rearrangement links TRBV6-2 or TRBV6-3 to TRBJ1-1, with TRBD1 as a possible D gene (6 bases). Germline lookup yields CDR1 MNHEY and CDR2 SVGEGT. The CDR3 extends over 14 amino acids. V gave up 8 bases and J gave up 6 bases, with 19 bases separating them. This CDR3 reads CASGLEVRGAEAFF. The CDR3 DNA reads as TGTGCCAGCGGTTTGGAAGTCAGGGGCGCTGAAGCTTTCTTT.

This clone was seen once. The chain has TRBV7-8 and TRBJ2-2, with TRBD1 identical over 11 bases. V lost 1 base, J lost 5 bases, and 9 bases stayed unmatched. CDR3 length: 18 residues. The germline V gene has CDR1 SGHVS and CDR2 FQNEAQ. In DNA form, the CDR3 reads TGTGCCAGCAGCTTAGTTCTGTCGGGACAGGGGGTTACCGGGGAGCTGTTTTTT. Its protein is CASSLVLSGQGVTGELFF.

The V call is TRBV5-6, the J call TRBJ1-2, with 8 bases aligning to TRBD1. Trimming at V came to 5 bases and at J to 8 bases, leaving 17 bases not matched to a gene. The germline gives CDR1 SGHDT, CDR2 YYEEEE. The CDR3 is 16 amino acids. CDR3 protein: CASSPDRGDLSQGYTF. The DNA of the CDR3 is TGTGCCAGCAGTCCCGACAGGGGCGACCTCTCTCAGGGCTACACCTTC.

This chain uses TRBV5-1 with TRBJ1-2; 7 bases are a match to TRBD1. This CDR3 contains 13 residues. The germline CDR1 and CDR2 sequences are SGHRS and YFSETQ. Trimming took 5 bases from V and 4 from J; bases not matched to a gene: 5. The CDR3 spells CASSQTGPYGYTF. In nucleotides, the CDR3 is TGCGCCAGCAGTCAGACAGGGCCCTATGGCTACACCTTC.

V usage is TRBV14 and J usage is TRBJ2-1; 11 bases are shared with TRBD2. CDR3 length equals 15 residues. Germline V CDR1 and CDR2: SGHDN, FVKESK. The ends lost 3 bases at V and 7 bases at J; junction bases unmatched: 5. The CDR3 DNA reads as TGTGCCAGCAGCCAGCTAGCGGGAGGTTCTAATGAGCAGTTCTTC. Encoded protein: CASSQLAGGSNEQFF.

The chain is built from TRBV4-1 and TRBJ1-3; D not certain. The germline gives CDR1 MGHRA, CDR2 YSYEKL. This CDR3 region has 13 residues. Trimming cost V 4 bases and J 3 bases, with 7 bases left between them. The CDR3 loop is CASSPADGNTIYF. The CDR3 DNA is TGCGCCAGCAGCCCGGCGGATGGAAACACCATATATTTT.

This chain uses TRBV5-6 with TRBJ2-3; 7 bases match TRBD1. CDR3 size: 15 residues. The germline V gene has CDR1 SGHDT and CDR2 YYEEEE. Trimming cost V 3 bases and J 3 bases; bases outside gene matches: 7. The CDR3 is CASSSFDRETDTQYF. The CDR3 DNA follows: TGTGCCAGCAGCTCTTTCGACAGGGAAACAGATACGCAGTATTTT. Full variable domain (remainder filled in from reference TRBV5-6 and TRBJ2-3): DAGVTQSPTHLIKTRGQQVTLRCSPKSGHDTVSWYQQALGQGPQFIFQYYEEEERQRGNFPDRFSGHQFPNYSSELNVNALLLGDSALYLCASSSFDRETDTQYFGPGTRLTVL.

In this sample, this clone turned up a few times. The rearrangement links TRBV6-2 or TRBV6-3 to TRBJ2-5; D ambiguous. The germline V gene has CDR1 MNHEY and CDR2 SVGEGT. The CDR3 runs 15 residues. Trimming cost V 4 bases and J 5 bases, with 17 bases left between them. Written as DNA, the CDR3 is TGTGCCAGCAGTTCATCGACTCGCAATCAGGAGACCCAGTACTTC. The encoded protein is CASSSSTRNQETQYF.

The chain uses TRBV7-2 and TRBJ2-7, with 7 nucleotides matching TRBD1. The CDR3 totals 14 residues. The germline CDR1 and CDR2 sequences are SGHTA and FQGNSA. Trimming took 5 bases from V and 1 from J; bases not matched to a gene: 5. The CDR3 loop reads CASSLNRGSYEQYF. CDR3 DNA: TGTGCCAGCAGCCTGAACAGGGGTTCCTACGAGCAGTACTTC.

In this sample, this clone turned up a few times. The rearrangement links TRBV3-1 (or the pseudogene TRBV3-2) to TRBJ2-5; 9 nucleotides match TRBD2. CDR1 is LGHDT and CDR2 is YNNKEL in the germline V gene (reference sequence). V shed 1 base, J shed 4 bases, and the junction held 16 bases outside the gene matches. The CDR3 totals 19 residues. The CDR3 here is CASSQGQAGGLGVRETQYF. CDR3 nucleotide sequence: TGTGCCAGCAGCCAAGGTCAGGCGGGAGGGCTTGGAGTGCGAGAGACCCAGTACTTC.

The gene calls are TRBV18 and TRBJ2-3, with D hard to call. The germline V gene encodes CDR1 KGHSH and CDR2 LQKENI. V lost 0 bases, J lost 0 bases, and 10 bases lay in between. This CDR3 is built from 16 residues. DNA for the CDR3: TGTGCCAGCTCACCACCGCAAACAGTTAGCACAGATACGCAGTATTTT. It encodes CASSPPQTVSTDTQYF.

J is TRBJ1-1 and V is TRBV6-5; tentatively, D is TRBD1 (5 bases). The germline V gene has CDR1 MNHEY and CDR2 SVGAGI. Between the trimmed V and J ends, which lost 7 bases and 0 bases, there was a span of 12 bases. The CDR3 sequence is 14 residues long. The CDR3 bases are TGTGCCAGCAATCCAGACAGACTGAACACTGAAGCTTTCTTT. This translates into CASNPDRLNTEAFF.

The gene calls are TRBV7-2 and TRBJ2-7; D is unclear. Trimming removed 3 bases at V and 2 bases at J, with 8 bases between. From germline, CDR1 is SGHTA and CDR2 FQGNSA. The CDR3 spans 13 residues. The CDR3 DNA sequence: TGTGCCAGCAGCTTCGAGGCGACCTACGAGCAGTACTTC. As protein: CASSFEATYEQYF.

V gene TRBV5-1 combines with J gene TRBJ2-7; the match to TRBD1 covers 9 bases. J gave up 5 bases and V 4 bases, and 7 bases lay outside the gene matches. Germline CDR1 reads SGHRS; CDR2 reads YFSETQ. The length of the CDR3 is 14 residues. The CDR3 DNA reads as TGCGCCAGCAGCCCCGGGACAGGGTGGGACGAGCAGTACTTC. Its protein product is CASSPGTGWDEQYF.

The rearrangement joins TRBV18 to TRBJ2-3, with 13 bases aligning to TRBD2. The trim removed 2 bases at V and 4 bases at J, leaving 0 bases unmatched. Germline V gives CDR1 KGHSH, CDR2 LQKENI. The CDR3 contains 15 residues. The CDR3 reads CASSPTSGGADTQYF. CDR3 nucleotide sequence: TGTGCCAGCTCACCAACTAGCGGGGGGGCAGATACGCAGTATTTT.

The CDR3 bases are TGTGCCAGCAGCTTGAGCGGGGGGGCCCCGTCCTACGAGCAGTACTTC. This sequence encodes CASSLSGGAPSYEQYF. The J gene is TRBJ2-7, the V gene TRBV5-4; 10 positions match TRBD2. V lost 1 base to trimming and J lost 1 base; unmatched junction nucleotides: 5. Germline CDR1 reads SGHNT; CDR2 reads YYREEE (reference sequence). This CDR3 has 16 amino acids.

This rearrangement joins TRBV20-1 to TRBJ2-2; a weak D match, TRBD2 (6 bases). V dropped 3 bases and J dropped 0 bases, with 11 bases sitting between them. The CDR3 is 15 amino acids. Germline V lookup: CDR1 DFQATT, CDR2 SNEGSKA (reference sequence). In DNA, the CDR3 is TGCAGTGCTAGTGTCGGGGGTTCGAACACCGGGGAGCTGTTTTTT. Protein product: CSASVGGSNTGELFF.

This sequence joins TRBV27 and TRBJ1-1; no definite D call. V gave up 6 bases and J gave up 11 bases, with 19 bases separating them. The CDR3 length is 13 residues. CDR1 is MNHEY and CDR2 is SMNVEV in the germline V gene (reference sequence). The CDR3 reads CASRFGSGRAAFF. The DNA for the CDR3 is TGTGCCAGCAGGTTCGGTAGCGGACGGGCGGCTTTCTTT.

The chain employs TRBV4-1 and TRBJ2-7, with D uncertain. V lost 3 bases, J lost 2 bases, and 11 bases lay in between. The CDR3 consists of 14 residues. The germline V gene has CDR1 MGHRA and CDR2 YSYEKL. Written as DNA, the CDR3 is TGCGCCAGCAGCCATGTCACAGATACCTACGAGCAGTACTTC. The encoded protein is CASSHVTDTYEQYF.

This chain links TRBV5-5 with TRBJ2-7; 11 nucleotides align to TRBD1. With 2 bases clipped from V and 5 bases from J, the junction kept 6 bases outside the gene matches. The germline V gene has CDR1 SGHKS and CDR2 YYEKEE (reference sequence). The CDR3 consists of 15 residues. The CDR3 region is CASSFRTGGFDEQYF. CDR3 DNA sequence: TGTGCCAGCAGCTTCAGGACAGGGGGCTTCGACGAGCAGTACTTC.

This chain joins TRBV7-8 and TRBJ2-5, with D possibly being TRBD2 (6 bases). The V gene lost 1 base and the J gene lost 5 bases, with 8 bases spanning the gap. This CDR3 is 13 amino acids long. The germline CDR1 and CDR2 sequences are SGHVS and FQNEAQ. The CDR3 spells CASSLGAGETQYF. The CDR3 nucleotides are TGTGCCAGCAGCTTAGGGGCGGGGGAGACCCAGTACTTC.